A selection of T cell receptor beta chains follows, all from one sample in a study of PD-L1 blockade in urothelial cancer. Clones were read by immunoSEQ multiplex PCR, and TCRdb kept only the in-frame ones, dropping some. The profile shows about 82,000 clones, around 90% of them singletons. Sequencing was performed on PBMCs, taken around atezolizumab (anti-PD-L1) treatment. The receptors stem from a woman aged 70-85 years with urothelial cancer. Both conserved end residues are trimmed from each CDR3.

ASSLGQPNYEQY	TRBV5-6
ASSHPGQAYEQY	TRBV4-1
ASSESGFPGNEQY	TRBV10-1
AWSFGDRGYT	TRBV30
ASSDWDQETQY	TRBV6-1
NRGLGNQPQH	TRBV23-1
AWGMGKAGGYGYT	TRBV30
ASSFATGSGANVLT	TRBV7-9
ASSIWRGGQF	TRBV19
ASSLAGLAGALPPFYEQY	TRBV11-3
ASSAQEGALVYGYT	TRBV9
ASSYPVGGNTEAF	TRBV7-9
ASSRDRASVVTQY	TRBV2
SVDGLAGGSYEQY	TRBV29-1
ASSPPEVSPQH	TRBV28
ASSLGLGADLSYEQY	TRBV11-2
ASSQDTDQPQH	TRBV4-2
ASSLVGGSNTEAF	TRBV11-3
ASSPGQGASTEAF	TRBV18
ASSPRTGNSPLH	TRBV6-5
ASSQAGFQDYNEQF	TRBV4-2
ASSYPGGTEAF	TRBV6-6
ASSQTPSGRPRSYEQY	TRBV14
ASSIEVGRVDAYEQY	TRBV19
ASSIAAVNSPLH	TRBV19
AWAGSRQETQY	TRBV30
ASSEGLAGDEQY	TRBV25-1
ASRKGAGNEKLF	TRBV2
ASSDGTGVVNTEAF	TRBV19
ASSLAGGTDTQY	TRBV28
ASSLQGNTEAF	TRBV7-3
ASSVSSSTDTQY	TRBV9
ASSLEGLAGYQETQY	TRBV5-4
ASSLGRGRFQSYSGNTIY	TRBV7-8
ASSFSTGSVTEAF	TRBV7-2
ASSFSSGLAFEQF	TRBV27
ASSMSLHEQY	TRBV2
ASSEGGEETQY	TRBV6-1
ASSLAGTANTGELF	TRBV7-2
ASSPQGQGPGYTQY	TRBV19
ASSTAGSNQPQH	TRBV19
SVDQGQMNTEAF	TRBV29-1
SVEAGQGYEQY	TRBV29-1
ASSSPGTENTGELF	TRBV5-1
ATSRDGLSTDTQY	TRBV15
ASSEDGRARYGYT	TRBV2
ASFMDTGFRSNQPQH	TRBV7-2
ASSLTYRVELF	TRBV6-6
SVAPSGRAAGGGNEQF	TRBV29-1
AWTRRTSYGYGYT	TRBV30
ASSLATGSSEQY	TRBV5-6
ASSERRQPVSGNTIY	TRBV4-1